This entry concerns a single T cell receptor beta chain. The data were taken from a study of T cell clones after liver transplantation. CDR3 length: 14 amino acids. Trimming took 4 bases from V and 3 from J, leaving 12 bases between them. From germline, CDR1 is LNHDA and CDR2 SQIVND (reference sequence). Sequencing used immunoSEQ multiplex PCR; TCRdb keeps in-frame clones, though not all of them. The sample lists about 75,000 clones, 84% occurring once. The TCR originated in a human patient who received a liver transplant. Some T cells here may be from the graft donor. This sequence joins TRBV19 and TRBJ1-2; maybe TRBD1 (5 bases). Here the sequenced sample was CD4+ T cells from blood, taken 48 months after liver transplant. CDR3 DNA sequence: TGTGCCAGTAGTAACCAGGGCATCCACTATGGCTACACCTTC. Translating it yields CASSNQGIHYGYTF.